What follows are 14 T cell receptor beta chains derived from one specimen sequenced in a study of vaccination and CD4 T cells after COVID-19. Cultured CD4+ T-cell DNA underwent Oncomine TCR Beta short-read sequencing. One entry per CDR3 protein, called by TCRdb with MiXCR from the PCR reads. The table records 9,700 or so distinct CDR3 sequences, about a third of them present only once. The antigens of these receptors remain unknown. The treatment: roughly 10-day PBMC culture with coronavirus spike peptide pools or control peptides (ViraFEST assay). These CD4+ T cells came from an unexposed donor, sampled before the COVID-19 pandemic (2011-2018). Input material: CD4+ T cells from blood, cultured in vitro. Receptor source: a human donor in good health.

This clonotype was detected only a few times. This chain joins TRBV6-1 and TRBJ2-1, with D possibly being TRBD2 (5 bases). Between the trimmed V and J ends, which lost 7 bases and 4 bases, there was a span of 8 bases. The CDR3 length is 12 residues. Germline CDR1 is MNHNS and CDR2 is SASEGT. CDR3 sequence: CASTTGYNEQFF. The CDR3 region has the DNA TGTGCCAGCACCACGGGGTACAATGAGCAGTTCTTC.

Turning to this clonotype: This sequence may be a read error, since a much larger clone differs from it by one base. The chain has TRBV6-5 and TRBJ1-5; D is uncertain. V gave up 4 bases and J gave up 9 bases, with 16 bases separating them. CDR1 and CDR2 (germline): MNHEY, SVGAGI. The CDR3 has 14 amino acids. The CDR3 spells CASSLALGSLPQHF. Written as DNA, the CDR3 is TGTGCCAGCAGTTTAGCCCTCGGCAGTCTGCCCCAGCATTTT.

The rearrangement uses TRBV25-1 and TRBJ2-7; no firm D call. This CDR3 is built from 13 residues. CDR1 and CDR2 (germline): MGHDK, SYGVNS. V gave up 1 base and J gave up 4 bases, with 8 bases separating them. CDR3 residues: CASSESPKYEQYF. In nucleotides, the CDR3 is TGTGCCAGCAGTGAATCCCCTAAATACGAGCAGTACTTC.

V and J are TRBV20-1 and TRBJ1-2; no clear D. The V end lost 4 bases, the J end lost 7 bases, and 10 bases lay between the germline ends. This CDR3 contains 11 residues. Germline CDR1 is DFQATT and CDR2 is SNEGSKA (reference sequence). The DNA of the CDR3 is TGCAGTGCTATATTCCAGACTGGCTACACCTTC. It is translated as CSAIFQTGYTF.

J is TRBJ1-5 and V is TRBV2; 9 bases are a match to TRBD1. The CDR3 extends over 14 amino acids. The ends lost 6 bases at V and 6 bases at J; junction bases unmatched: 6. Germline V gene sequence: CDR1 SNHLY, CDR2 FYNNEI. CDR3 sequence reads: CASRGTGHPQPQHF. The DNA of the CDR3 is TGTGCCAGCAGGGGGACAGGGCATCCTCAGCCCCAGCATTTT.

This clonotype was seen once. This rearrangement joins TRBV27 to TRBJ2-2; D unclear. Germline-derived CDR1 and CDR2 are MNHEY and SMNVEV (reference sequence). Trimming took 3 bases from V and 1 from J, leaving 12 bases between them. CDR3 size: 16 residues. Written as DNA, the CDR3 is TGTGCCAGCAGTTTCTCCGCGGATAGGAACACCGGGGAGCTGTTTTTT. It encodes CASSFSADRNTGELFF.

V is TRBV7-9 and J is TRBJ2-5; 11 bases match TRBD2. J lost 4 bases, V lost 5 bases, and 3 bases had no gene match. Germline V gives CDR1 SEHNR, CDR2 FQNEAQ (reference sequence). The CDR3 sequence is 14 residues long. CDR3 in amino acids: CASSPGTSGETQYF. The CDR3 DNA reads as TGTGCCAGCAGCCCTGGGACTAGCGGAGAGACCCAGTACTTC.

This clonotype has just a few counts. The chain links TRBV27 to TRBJ2-3; 9 nucleotides agree with TRBD2. The V gene's germline CDR1 is MNHEY and CDR2 SMNVEV (reference sequence). CDR3 size: 17 residues. Trimming at V came to 7 bases and at J to 0 bases, leaving 11 bases not matched to a gene. In DNA form, the CDR3 reads TGTGCCAGCACCCCCGCTAGCGGGGTCTCTAGCACAGATACGCAGTATTTT. Translation gives CASTPASGVSSTDTQYF.

This chain uses TRBV10-3 with TRBJ1-1; D gene unclear. This CDR3 contains 13 residues. Between the trimmed V and J ends, which lost 7 bases and 1 base, there was a span of 10 bases. From germline, CDR1 is ENHRY and CDR2 SYGVKD. The DNA for the CDR3 is TGTGCCATCACTCTAGCAGAGAACACTGAAGCTTTCTTT. Translating gives CAITLAENTEAFF.

The V call is TRBV12-3 or TRBV12-4, the J call TRBJ1-6, with D unresolved. V was trimmed by 6 bases and J by 9 bases, leaving 9 bases between them. The CDR3 totals 12 residues. The CDR3 nucleotides are TGTGCCAGCAGCTACAGCGGTTCACCCCTCCACTTT. Protein sequence: CASSYSGSPLHF.

The chain links TRBV5-1 to TRBJ1-1; 11 bases agree with TRBD1. After removal of 4 bases from V and 3 bases from J, the junction contained 8 bases not matched to a gene. Looked up from germline, CDR1 is SGHRS and CDR2 is YFSETQ. The CDR3 consists of 16 residues. The CDR3 reads CASSLGQGVEDTEAFF. Written as DNA, the CDR3 is TGCGCCAGCAGCCTGGGACAGGGGGTTGAGGACACTGAAGCTTTCTTT.

V usage is TRBV2 and J usage is TRBJ1-1, with 9 bases that match TRBD1. V lost 10 bases, J lost 2 bases, and 14 bases stayed unmatched. The CDR3 loop spans 16 amino acids. Germline CDR1 SNHLY, CDR2 FYNNEI. CDR3 DNA sequence: TGTGCCACCGCCCCGCCCGGGACAGGGCTTAACACTGAAGCTTTCTTT. This encodes CATAPPGTGLNTEAFF.

CDR3 sequence: CSAPFAGEDTQYF. CDR3 coding DNA: TGCAGTGCCCCCTTTGCGGGGGAAGATACGCAGTATTTT. The V call is TRBV20-1, the J call TRBJ2-3; 7 nucleotides align to TRBD2. The CDR3 consists of 13 residues. Losses at the gene ends were 6 bases for V and 5 bases for J; bases not matched to a gene: 8. Germline loops: CDR1 DFQATT, CDR2 SNEGSKA (reference sequence).

The rearrangement joins TRBV12-3 or TRBV12-4 to TRBJ1-2, with 8 bases that match TRBD1. The CDR3 has 14 residues. V lost 6 bases, J lost 8 bases, and 11 bases stayed unmatched. The CDR3, as DNA: TGTGCCAGCAGCCGCGGACAGGGATATTCGGGCTACACCTTC. As protein: CASSRGQGYSGYTF.